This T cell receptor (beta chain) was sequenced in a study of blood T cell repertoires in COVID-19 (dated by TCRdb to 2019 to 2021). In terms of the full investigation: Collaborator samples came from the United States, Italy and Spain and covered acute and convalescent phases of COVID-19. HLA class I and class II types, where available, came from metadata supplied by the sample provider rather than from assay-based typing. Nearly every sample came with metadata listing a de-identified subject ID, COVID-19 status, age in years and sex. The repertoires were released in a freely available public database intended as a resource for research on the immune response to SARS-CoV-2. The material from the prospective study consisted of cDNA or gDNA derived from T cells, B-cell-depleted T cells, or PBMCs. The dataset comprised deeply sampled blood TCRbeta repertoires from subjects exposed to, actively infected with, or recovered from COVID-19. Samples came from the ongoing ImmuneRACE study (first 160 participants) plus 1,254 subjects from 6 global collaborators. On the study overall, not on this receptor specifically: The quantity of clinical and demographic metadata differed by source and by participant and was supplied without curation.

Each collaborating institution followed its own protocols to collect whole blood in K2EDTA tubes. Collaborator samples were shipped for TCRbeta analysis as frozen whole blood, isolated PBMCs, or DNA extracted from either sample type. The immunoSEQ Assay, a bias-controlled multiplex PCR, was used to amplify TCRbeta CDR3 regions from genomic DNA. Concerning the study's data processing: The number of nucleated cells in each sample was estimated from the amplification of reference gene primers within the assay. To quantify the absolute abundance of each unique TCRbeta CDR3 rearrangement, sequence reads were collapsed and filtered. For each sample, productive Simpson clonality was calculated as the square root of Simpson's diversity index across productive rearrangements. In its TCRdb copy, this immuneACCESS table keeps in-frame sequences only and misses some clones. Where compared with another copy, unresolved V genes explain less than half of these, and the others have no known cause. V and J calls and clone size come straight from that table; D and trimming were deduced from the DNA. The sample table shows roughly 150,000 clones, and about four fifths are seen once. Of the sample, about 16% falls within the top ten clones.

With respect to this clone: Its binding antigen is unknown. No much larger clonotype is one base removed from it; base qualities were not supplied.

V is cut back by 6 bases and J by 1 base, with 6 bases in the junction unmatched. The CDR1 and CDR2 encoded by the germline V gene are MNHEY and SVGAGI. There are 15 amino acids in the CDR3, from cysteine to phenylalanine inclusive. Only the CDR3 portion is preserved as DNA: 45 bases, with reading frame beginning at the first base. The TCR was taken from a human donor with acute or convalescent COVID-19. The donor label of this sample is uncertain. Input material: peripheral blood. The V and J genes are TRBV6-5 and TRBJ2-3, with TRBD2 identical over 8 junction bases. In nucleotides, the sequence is TGTGCCAGCAGCGACGGGGGGGCCGGCACAGATACGCAGTATTTT. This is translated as CASSDGGAGTDTQYF.